Listed below are T cell receptor beta chains from one sample, sequenced in a study of shared clonotypes between healthy human individuals. Libraries were prepared by immunoSEQ multiplex PCR; TCRdb keeps only in-frame clonotypes and omits some of them. This table holds around 720,000 clones, about three quarters found once. Sequencing input: memory CD4+ T cells sorted from blood. The receptors come from a woman in her twenties or thirties in good health. Each CDR3 is given without its conserved first and last residue. A clone size is listed for some rows: how often the clone was seen (once, few, many), or a class if it is expanded.

V	J	size	CDR3
TRBV28	TRBJ1-1	once	ASTPSRGLRNTEAF
TRBV28	TRBJ2-7	few	ASSYFDEQY
TRBV5-1	TRBJ2-5	.	ASSRDRASETQY
TRBV6-1	TRBJ2-1	.	ASREGGVKQF
TRBV30	TRBJ2-7	.	AWSAHYEQY
TRBV2	TRBJ2-2	few	ASRLGGNTGELF
TRBV6-5	TRBJ2-1	.	ASSSSLSRGNEQF
TRBV6-6	TRBJ1-2	.	ASSQGLDHGYT
TRBV6-4	TRBJ2-1	.	ASSHVGGSAFSYNEQF
TRBV2	TRBJ1-5	once	ASSNSNSNQPQH
TRBV7-9	TRBJ1-4	.	ASSLGASDEKLF
TRBV6-1	TRBJ2-7	.	ASKDGPYEQY
TRBV7-9	TRBJ2-5	.	ASSLALFSQETQY
TRBV19	TRBJ2-5	.	ASSIGGSSGETQY
TRBV19	TRBJ1-2	.	ASSWISYGYT
TRBV11-2	TRBJ2-1	.	ASSLGTGGGHEQF
TRBV2	TRBJ2-2	.	ASSIDSPANTGELF
TRBV19	TRBJ1-2	.	ASSIGSGRLDGYYGYT
TRBV6-1	TRBJ2-7	.	ASSEQPAGYEQY
TRBV19	TRBJ2-1	.	ASSILSSSYNEQF
TRBV7-9	TRBJ2-3	many	ASSLEWADTQY
TRBV6-6	TRBJ2-7	.	ASTPHTPGQSYEQY
TRBV7-9	TRBJ1-5	once	ASSFEQNQPQH
TRBV7-6	TRBJ2-1	.	ASSLSSGSSSEQF
TRBV11-2	TRBJ1-2	.	ASSSGPGTLRGYT
TRBV4-2	TRBJ2-1	once	ASSQDLNGRTQF
TRBV6-6	TRBJ2-7	.	ASSYSKTGGGEQY
TRBV6-9	TRBJ2-3	.	ASIGYRTDTQY
TRBV7-2	TRBJ2-3	.	ASSPGLATDTQY
TRBV19	TRBJ2-3	.	ASSWIAGGTSTDTQY
TRBV25-1	TRBJ2-7	.	ASSENRDLNEQY
TRBV30	TRBJ2-3	once	AWSGQVRTDTQY
TRBV29-1	TRBJ2-2	.	SVGSTTNTGELF
TRBV6-1	TRBJ1-1	.	ASSERGGGTEAF
TRBV19	TRBJ1-2	many	ASSIQVGLEGYT
TRBV6-6	TRBJ2-1	.	ASSYPSYNEQF
TRBV7-3	TRBJ1-3	few	ASSAQGGDPSGNTIY
TRBV11-2	TRBJ1-5	.	ASSLGTGGGQPQH
TRBV19	TRBJ1-1	.	ASSWGMNTEAF
TRBV28	TRBJ2-7	.	ASTPGDRDHEQY
TRBV5-1	TRBJ2-2	few	ASSFTSGRGTGELF
TRBV19	TRBJ1-2	.	ASSTLGTGVGGYT
TRBV6-6	TRBJ2-7	.	ASSPQTGVAYEQY
TRBV11-2	TRBJ1-6	.	ASRTAGSRTPLH
TRBV7-9	TRBJ2-1	few	ASSWGLNNEQF
TRBV9	TRBJ2-1	.	ASSERGGRQNEQF
TRBV30	TRBJ1-5	.	AWRLGGGGNQPQH
TRBV7-8	TRBJ2-3	.	ASSFVGLATDTQY
TRBV25-1	TRBJ2-7	.	ASSPTSGKYEQY